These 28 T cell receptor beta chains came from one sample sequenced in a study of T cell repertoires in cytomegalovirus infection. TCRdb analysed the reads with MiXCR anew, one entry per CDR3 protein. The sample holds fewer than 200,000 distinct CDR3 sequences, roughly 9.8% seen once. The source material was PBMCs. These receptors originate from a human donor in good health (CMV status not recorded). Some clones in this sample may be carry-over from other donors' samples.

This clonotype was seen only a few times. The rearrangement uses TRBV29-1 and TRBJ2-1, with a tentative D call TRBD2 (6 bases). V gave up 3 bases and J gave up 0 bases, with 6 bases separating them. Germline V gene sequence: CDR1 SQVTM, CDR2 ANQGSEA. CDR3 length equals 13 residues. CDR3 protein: CSVDGSSYNEQFF. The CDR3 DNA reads TGCAGCGTTGACGGGAGCTCCTACAATGAGCAGTTCTTC.

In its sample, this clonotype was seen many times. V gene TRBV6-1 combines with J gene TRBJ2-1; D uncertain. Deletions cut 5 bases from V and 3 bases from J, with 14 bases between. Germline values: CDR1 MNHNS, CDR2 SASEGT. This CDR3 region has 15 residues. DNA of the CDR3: TGTGCCAGCAGTAAAGGACCCCTAGACTACAATGAGCAGTTCTTC. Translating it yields CASSKGPLDYNEQFF.

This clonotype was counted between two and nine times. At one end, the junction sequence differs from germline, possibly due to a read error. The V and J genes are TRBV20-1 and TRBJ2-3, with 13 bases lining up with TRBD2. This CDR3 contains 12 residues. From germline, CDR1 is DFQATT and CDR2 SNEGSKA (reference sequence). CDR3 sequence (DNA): TGCAGTGCTACCCCCCCCGGGACTAGCGGGGTTTTT. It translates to CSATPPGTSGVF.

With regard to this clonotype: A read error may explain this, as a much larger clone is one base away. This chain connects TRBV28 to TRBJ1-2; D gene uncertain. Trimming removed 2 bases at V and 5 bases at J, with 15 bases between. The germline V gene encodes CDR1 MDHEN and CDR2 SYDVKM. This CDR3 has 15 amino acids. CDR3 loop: CASSLRRRLLYGYTF. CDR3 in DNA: TGTGCCAGCAGTTTACGACGGAGATTGTTGTATGGCTACACCTTC.

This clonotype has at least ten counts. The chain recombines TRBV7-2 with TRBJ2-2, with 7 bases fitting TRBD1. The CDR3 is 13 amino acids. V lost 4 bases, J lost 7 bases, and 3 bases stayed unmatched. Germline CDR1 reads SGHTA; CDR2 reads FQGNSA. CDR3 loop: CASSYRGSGELFF. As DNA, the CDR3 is TGTGCCAGCAGCTACAGGGGAAGCGGGGAGCTGTTTTTT.

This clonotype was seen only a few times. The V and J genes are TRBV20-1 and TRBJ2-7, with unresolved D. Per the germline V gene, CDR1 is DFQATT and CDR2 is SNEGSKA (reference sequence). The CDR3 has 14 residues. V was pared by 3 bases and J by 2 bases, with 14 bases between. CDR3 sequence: CSASMAYGTYEQYF. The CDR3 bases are TGCAGTGCTAGTATGGCATATGGAACCTACGAGCAGTACTTC.

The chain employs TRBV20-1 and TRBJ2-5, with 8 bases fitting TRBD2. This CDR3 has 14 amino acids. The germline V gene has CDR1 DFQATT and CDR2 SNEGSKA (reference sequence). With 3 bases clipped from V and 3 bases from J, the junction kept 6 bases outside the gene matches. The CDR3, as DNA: TGCAGTGCTAGCGCCGGGACTAGTAAAGAGACCCAGTACTTC. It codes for CSASAGTSKETQYF.

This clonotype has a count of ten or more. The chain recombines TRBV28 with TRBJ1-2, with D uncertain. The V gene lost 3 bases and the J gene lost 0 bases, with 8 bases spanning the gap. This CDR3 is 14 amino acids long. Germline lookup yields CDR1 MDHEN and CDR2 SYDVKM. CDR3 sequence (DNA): TGTGCCAGCAGTTTGATCGGAACTAACTATGGCTACACCTTC. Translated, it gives CASSLIGTNYGYTF.

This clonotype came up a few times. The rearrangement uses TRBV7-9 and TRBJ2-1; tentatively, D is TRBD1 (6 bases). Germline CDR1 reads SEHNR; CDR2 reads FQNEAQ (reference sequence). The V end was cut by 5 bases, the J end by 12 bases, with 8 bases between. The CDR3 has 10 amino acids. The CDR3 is CASSLQGQFF. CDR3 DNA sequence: TGTGCCAGCAGCCTACAGGGGCAGTTCTTC.

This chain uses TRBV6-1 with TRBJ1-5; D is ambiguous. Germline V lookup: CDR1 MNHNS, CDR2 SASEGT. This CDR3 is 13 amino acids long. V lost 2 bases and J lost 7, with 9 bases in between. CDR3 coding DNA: TGTGCCAGCAGTGAAATCGAAAGACAGCCCCAGCATTTT. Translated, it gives CASSEIERQPQHF.

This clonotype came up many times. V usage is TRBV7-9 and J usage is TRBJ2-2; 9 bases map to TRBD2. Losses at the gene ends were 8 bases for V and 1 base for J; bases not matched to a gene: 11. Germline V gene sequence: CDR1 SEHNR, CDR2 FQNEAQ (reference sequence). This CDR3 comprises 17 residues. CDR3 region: CASFYSTTSGNTGELFF. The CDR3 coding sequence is TGTGCCAGCTTCTATAGCACGACTAGCGGGAACACCGGGGAGCTGTTTTTT.

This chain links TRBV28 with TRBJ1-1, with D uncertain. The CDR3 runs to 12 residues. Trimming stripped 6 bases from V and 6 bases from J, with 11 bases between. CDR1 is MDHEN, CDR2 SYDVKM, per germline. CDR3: CASRLPMAEAFF. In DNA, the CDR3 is TGTGCCAGCAGACTCCCTATGGCTGAAGCTTTCTTT.

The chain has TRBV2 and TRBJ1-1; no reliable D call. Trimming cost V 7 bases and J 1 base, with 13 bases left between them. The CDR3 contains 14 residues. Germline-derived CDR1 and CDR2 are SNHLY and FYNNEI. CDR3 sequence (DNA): TGTGCCAGCACAACCTCAATGGGGAACACTGAAGCTTTCTTT. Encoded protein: CASTTSMGNTEAFF.

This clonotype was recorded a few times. CDR3 in amino acids: CSARPELGEQFF. In DNA form, the CDR3 reads TGCAGTGCTAGACCGGAGCTAGGGGAGCAGTTCTTC. This chain connects TRBV20-1 to TRBJ2-1; D ambiguous. The germline V and J ends were trimmed by 2 bases and 10 bases, with 12 bases remaining between them. CDR3 length equals 12 residues. Germline V gene sequence: CDR1 DFQATT, CDR2 SNEGSKA (reference sequence).

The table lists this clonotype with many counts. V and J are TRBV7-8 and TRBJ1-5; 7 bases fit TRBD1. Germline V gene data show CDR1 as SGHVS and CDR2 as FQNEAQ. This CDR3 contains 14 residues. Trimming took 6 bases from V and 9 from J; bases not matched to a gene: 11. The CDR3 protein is CASSPRQGKGPQHF. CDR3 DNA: TGTGCCAGCAGTCCCAGACAGGGAAAGGGGCCCCAGCATTTT.

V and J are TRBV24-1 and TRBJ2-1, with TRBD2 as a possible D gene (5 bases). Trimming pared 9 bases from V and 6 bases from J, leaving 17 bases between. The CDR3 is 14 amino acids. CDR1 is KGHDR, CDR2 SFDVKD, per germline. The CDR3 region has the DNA TGTGCCACCCGTCCCAACGGGGTTCGCAATGAGCAGTTCTTC. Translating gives CATRPNGVRNEQFF.

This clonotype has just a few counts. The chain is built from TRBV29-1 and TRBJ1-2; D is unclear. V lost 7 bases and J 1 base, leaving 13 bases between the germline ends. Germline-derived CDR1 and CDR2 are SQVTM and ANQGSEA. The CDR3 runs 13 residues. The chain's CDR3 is CSAIGSVNYGYTF. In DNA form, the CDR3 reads TGCAGCGCCATCGGGAGTGTTAACTATGGCTACACCTTC.

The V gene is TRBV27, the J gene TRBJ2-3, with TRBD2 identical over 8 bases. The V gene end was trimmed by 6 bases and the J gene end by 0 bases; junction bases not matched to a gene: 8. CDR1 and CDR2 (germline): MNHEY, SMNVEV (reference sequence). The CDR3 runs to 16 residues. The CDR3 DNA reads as TGTGCCAGCAGCCCCGGGGGGGGTCCTAGCACAGATACGCAGTATTTT. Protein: CASSPGGGPSTDTQYF.

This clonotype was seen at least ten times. The CDR3 DNA reads TGTGCCAGCAGCTCCCCAGGGGAATCCTACAATGAGCAGTTCTTC. It encodes CASSSPGESYNEQFF. The chain joins TRBV7-2 to TRBJ2-1; D perhaps matches TRBD1 (6 bases). CDR1 is SGHTA, CDR2 FQGNSA, per germline. V was cut by 4 bases and J by 1 base, with 11 bases left in between. The CDR3 has 15 amino acids.

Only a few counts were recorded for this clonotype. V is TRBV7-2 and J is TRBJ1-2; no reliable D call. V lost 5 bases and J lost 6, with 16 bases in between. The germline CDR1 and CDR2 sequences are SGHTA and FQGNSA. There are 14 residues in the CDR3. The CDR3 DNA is TGTGCCAGCAGCCGCGCGGTAGGGCGTGATGGCTACACCTTC. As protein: CASSRAVGRDGYTF.

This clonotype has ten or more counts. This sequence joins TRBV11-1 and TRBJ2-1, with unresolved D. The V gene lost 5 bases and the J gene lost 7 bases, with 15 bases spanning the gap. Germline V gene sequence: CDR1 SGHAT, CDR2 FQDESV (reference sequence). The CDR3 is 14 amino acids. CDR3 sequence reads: CASSPILGSNEQFF. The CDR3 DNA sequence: TGTGCCAGCAGCCCCATCCTCGGGTCGAATGAGCAGTTCTTC. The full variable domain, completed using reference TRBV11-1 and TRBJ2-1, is EAEVAQSPRYKITEKSQAVAFWCDPISGHATLYWYRQILGQGPELLVQFQDESVVDDSQLPKDRFSAERLKGVDSTLKIQPAELGDSAMYLCASSPILGSNEQFFGPGTRLTVL.

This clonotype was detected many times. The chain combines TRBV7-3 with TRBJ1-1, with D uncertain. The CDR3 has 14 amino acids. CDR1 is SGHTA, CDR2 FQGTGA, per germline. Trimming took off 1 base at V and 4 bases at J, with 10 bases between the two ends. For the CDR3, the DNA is TGTGCCAGCAGCTTAATAGGAGGAGGCACTGAAGCTTTCTTT. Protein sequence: CASSLIGGGTEAFF.

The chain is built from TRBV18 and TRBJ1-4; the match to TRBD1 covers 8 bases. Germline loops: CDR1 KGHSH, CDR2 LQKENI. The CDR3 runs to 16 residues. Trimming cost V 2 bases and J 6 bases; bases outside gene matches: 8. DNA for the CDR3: TGTGCCAGCTCACCAATGCAGGGGGCACAAGATGAAAAACTGTTTTTT. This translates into CASSPMQGAQDEKLFF.

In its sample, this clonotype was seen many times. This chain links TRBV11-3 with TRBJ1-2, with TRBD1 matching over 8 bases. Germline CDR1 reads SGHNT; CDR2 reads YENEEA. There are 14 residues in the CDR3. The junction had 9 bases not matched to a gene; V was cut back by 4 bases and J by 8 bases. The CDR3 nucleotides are TGTGCCAGCAGCTCGAACGGACAGGGCATCGGCTACACCTTC. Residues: CASSSNGQGIGYTF.

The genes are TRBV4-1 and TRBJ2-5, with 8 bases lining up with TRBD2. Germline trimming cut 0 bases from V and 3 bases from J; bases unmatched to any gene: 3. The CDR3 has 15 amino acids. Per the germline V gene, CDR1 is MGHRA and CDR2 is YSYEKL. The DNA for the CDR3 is TGCGCCAGCAGCCAAGATGGGGGACTAGAAGAGACCCAGTACTTC. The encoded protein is CASSQDGGLEETQYF.

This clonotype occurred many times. CDR3 bases: TGTGCCAGCAGCGCCATGGTGGGGGAGCCGGGATCAGATACGCAGTATTTT. Amino acids: CASSAMVGEPGSDTQYF. This sequence joins TRBV7-6 and TRBJ2-3; TRBD1 or TRBD2 may be the D gene (5 bases each). The CDR3 has 17 amino acids. Trimming removed 5 bases from V and 4 bases from J, with 22 bases in between. The germline CDR1 and CDR2 sequences are SGHVS and FNYEAQ.

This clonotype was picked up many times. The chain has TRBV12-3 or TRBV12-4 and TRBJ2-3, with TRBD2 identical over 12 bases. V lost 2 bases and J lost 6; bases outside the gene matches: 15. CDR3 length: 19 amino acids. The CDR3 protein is CASSLFSGLAGLPSDTQYF. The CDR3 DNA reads TGTGCCAGCAGTTTATTCAGCGGACTAGCGGGGCTCCCCTCGGATACGCAGTATTTT.

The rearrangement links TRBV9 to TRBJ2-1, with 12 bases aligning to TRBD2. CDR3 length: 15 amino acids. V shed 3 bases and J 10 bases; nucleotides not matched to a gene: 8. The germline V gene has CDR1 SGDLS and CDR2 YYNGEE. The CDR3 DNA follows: TGTGCCAGCAGCGGGACTAGCGGGAACCCCGTGGAGCAGTTCTTC. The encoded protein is CASSGTSGNPVEQFF.